The present T cell receptor (beta chain) was sequenced within a study of T cell changes during pregnancy in multiple sclerosis. Sequencing used immunoSEQ multiplex PCR; TCRdb keeps in-frame clones, though not all of them. The sample contains 41,000 or so clones, 90% to 95% of which appear only once. The receptor's source is a female donor with multiple sclerosis, enrolled in a pregnancy study. Sequencing was performed on CD8+ T cells from peripheral blood mononuclear cells, taken in the third trimester of pregnancy.

DNA of the CDR3: TGTGCCAGCAGTTTCCTAGCGGCCACAGATACGCAGTATTTT. Translation gives CASSFLAATDTQYF. The J gene is TRBJ2-3, the V gene TRBV27, with TRBD2 identical over 7 bases. With V trimmed by 3 bases and J by 2 bases, 2 bases remained unmatched. Germline V gene lookup returns CDR1 MNHEY and CDR2 SMNVEV (reference sequence). The CDR3 extends over 14 amino acids.